A single sample gave rise to the 29 T cell receptor beta chains below, sequenced in a study of identical twins. TCRdb independently ran MiXCR on the 5' RACE reads; one entry per CDR3 protein. In the table there are 500,000 to 600,000 distinct CDR3 sequences, 20% to 25% of which are singletons. The same sample was also used in a study of T cells expressing NK-cell markers.

The sample comprised CD4+ T cells sorted from blood. Receptors originate from a woman aged 18-29 years in good health.

This chain connects TRBV6-2 or TRBV6-3 to TRBJ2-7; D gene ambiguous. The CDR3 runs 14 residues. Trimming removed 8 bases from V and 6 bases from J, with 20 bases in between. CDR1 and CDR2 from the germline V gene are MNHEY and SVGEGT. The CDR3 is CASAFASLGREQYF. The DNA for the CDR3 is TGTGCCAGCGCTTTCGCAAGTCTCGGGCGCGAGCAGTACTTC.

This clonotype was recorded a few times. The V call is TRBV29-1, the J call TRBJ1-1; D remains unclear. Germline values: CDR1 SQVTM, CDR2 ANQGSEA. Trimming cost V 2 bases and J 9 bases, with 7 bases left between them. The CDR3 length is 10 residues. The CDR3 is CSVELGKAFF. CDR3 nucleotide sequence: TGCAGCGTTGAATTAGGGAAAGCTTTCTTT.

The chain recombines TRBV18 with TRBJ2-3; D is perhaps TRBD2 (6 bases). Germline V CDR1 and CDR2: KGHSH, LQKENI. With 6 bases removed from V and 2 bases from J, the gap between germline ends came to 12 bases. This CDR3 comprises 14 residues. The CDR3 sequence is CASSPRENTDTQYF. Here the CDR3 DNA reads TGTGCCAGCTCGCCCCGGGAGAACACAGATACGCAGTATTTT.

The chain joins TRBV20-1 to TRBJ2-5; 8 nucleotides agree with TRBD2. The CDR3 length is 15 residues. With 0 bases clipped from V and 0 bases from J, the junction kept 3 bases outside the gene matches. The germline CDR1 and CDR2 sequences are DFQATT and SNEGSKA (reference sequence). The CDR3 coding sequence is TGCAGTGCTAGAGATATAGCGGGGTACCAAGAGACCCAGTACTTC. Amino acids: CSARDIAGYQETQYF.

Only a few counts were recorded for this clonotype. V gene TRBV9 combines with J gene TRBJ1-3, with D possibly TRBD1 on 5 matching bases. There are 14 residues in the CDR3. V was shortened by 4 bases and J by 1 base, with 9 bases between the two germline ends. CDR1 is SGDLS and CDR2 is YYNGEE in the germline V gene. CDR3 in DNA: TGTGCCAGCAGCAGCCCAGGGTCTGGAAACACCATATATTTT. Its translation is CASSSPGSGNTIYF.

About this clonotype itself: A read error is possible here, since a much larger clone lies one base away. The chain has TRBV20-1 and TRBJ2-7, with 7 positions matching TRBD1. The CDR3 length is 13 residues. CDR1 and CDR2 (germline): DFQATT, SNEGSKA (reference sequence). CDR3 region: CSSSGRGLNEQYF. CDR3 coding DNA: TGCAGTTCTAGTGGAAGGGGGCTGAACGAGCAGTACTTC.

This clonotype was seen only a few times. V usage is TRBV7-2 and J usage is TRBJ2-4; D is unresolved. Germline V gives CDR1 SGHTA, CDR2 FQGNSA. V dropped 5 bases and J dropped 1 base, with 12 bases sitting between them. The CDR3 is made up of 15 amino acids. In nucleotides, the CDR3 is TGTGCCAGCAGCCCGCGGACCGGGGCCAAAAACATTCAGTACTTC. Translation: CASSPRTGAKNIQYF.

V gene TRBV5-1 combines with J gene TRBJ2-5, with a tentative D call TRBD1 (5 bases). The CDR3 is made up of 16 amino acids. CDR1 and CDR2 (germline): SGHRS, YFSETQ. For the CDR3, the DNA is TGCGCGTCACATCGCTCCCAGGGATCGAACCGGGAGACCCAGTACTTC. Its protein is CASHRSQGSNRETQYF. The variable domain in full, with the rest retrieved from reference TRBV5-1 and TRBJ2-5, is KAGVTQTPRYLIKTRGQQVTLSCSPISGHRSVSWYQQTPGQGLQFLFEYFSETQRNKGNFPGRFSGRQFSNSRSEMNVSTLELGDSALYLCASHRSQGSNRETQYFGPGTRLLVL.

This clonotype was observed at least ten times. The chain employs TRBV10-3 and TRBJ1-1; D is unclear. Germline CDR1 and CDR2: ENHRY and SYGVKD. The CDR3 is made up of 14 amino acids. Trimming took off 10 bases at V and 0 bases at J, with 15 bases between the two ends. The CDR3 loop is CATLAGSMNTEAFF. DNA for the CDR3: TGTGCCACCCTAGCGGGCAGCATGAACACTGAAGCTTTCTTT.

The V gene is TRBV20-1, the J gene TRBJ2-1; D is perhaps TRBD1 (6 bases). V was pared by 6 bases and J by 0 bases, with 12 bases between. Germline CDR1 reads DFQATT; CDR2 reads SNEGSKA (reference sequence). This CDR3 comprises 14 residues. CDR3 DNA: TGCAGTGCCAACCCAGGGGCCTCCTACAATGAGCAGTTCTTC. Its protein is CSANPGASYNEQFF.

This clonotype was recorded at least ten times. The gene calls are TRBV7-9 and TRBJ1-5, with D tentatively TRBD1 (5 bases). V lost 4 bases and J lost 5, with 15 bases in between. The CDR3 sequence is 15 residues long. CDR1 is SEHNR, CDR2 FQNEAQ, per germline (reference sequence). The CDR3: CASSSGTLRDQPQHF. As DNA, the CDR3 is TGTGCCAGCAGCTCAGGGACCCTTCGAGATCAGCCCCAGCATTTT.

The V and J genes are TRBV7-2 and TRBJ2-7, with a possible D match to TRBD1 (6 bases). Deletions cut 5 bases from V and 5 bases from J, with 19 bases between. The CDR3 has 15 residues. The germline CDR1 and CDR2 sequences are SGHTA and FQGNSA. The CDR3 DNA sequence: TGTGCCAGCAGCCTCGGACAGTCCGGGGTAGACGAGCAGTACTTC. This gives the protein CASSLGQSGVDEQYF.

The chain links TRBV5-1 to TRBJ1-2; TRBD1 aligns across 8 bases. This CDR3 region has 13 residues. With 3 bases clipped from V and 8 bases from J, the junction kept 6 bases outside the gene matches. CDR1 and CDR2 from the germline V gene are SGHRS and YFSETQ. CDR3 residues: CASSWTGPNGYTF. Here the CDR3 DNA reads TGCGCCAGCAGCTGGACAGGGCCGAACGGCTACACCTTC.

The rearrangement links TRBV5-1 to TRBJ2-3; 9 bases are a match to TRBD2. The V gene end was trimmed by 4 bases and the J gene end by 2 bases; junction bases not matched to a gene: 5. This CDR3 is 15 amino acids long. Germline lookup yields CDR1 SGHRS and CDR2 YFSETQ. The CDR3 region has the DNA TGCGCCAGCAGCACGGGACTAGCCTACACAGATACGCAGTATTTT. It encodes CASSTGLAYTDTQYF.

The chain recombines TRBV4-2 with TRBJ2-7, with D tentatively TRBD1 or TRBD2 (6 bases each). The ends were cut back, 1 base at V and 2 bases at J, with 9 bases in the middle. Germline CDR1 reads LGHNA; CDR2 reads YNFKEQ. This CDR3 region has 14 residues. The CDR3 coding sequence is TGTGCCAGCAGCCAAGGGAGGGGGACCTACGAGCAGTACTTC. Encoded protein: CASSQGRGTYEQYF.

Ten or more counts support this clonotype. The genes are TRBV12-3 or TRBV12-4 and TRBJ1-2; 11 bases match TRBD1. Losses at the gene ends were 6 bases for V and 5 bases for J; bases not matched to a gene: 2. The CDR3 contains 13 residues. For the CDR3, the DNA is TGTGCCAGCAGAGGACAGGGGGCATATGGCTACACCTTC. It yields the protein CASRGQGAYGYTF.

This clonotype was seen a few times. The chain recombines TRBV6-2 or TRBV6-3 with TRBJ1-1; D gene uncertain. The CDR3 sequence is 13 residues long. The V and J ends lost 7 bases and 0 bases respectively, with 9 bases between them. Per the germline V gene, CDR1 is MNHEY and CDR2 is SVGEGT. CDR3 coding DNA: TGTGCCAGCATGGCGCAGTTGAACACTGAAGCTTTCTTT. Its protein product is CASMAQLNTEAFF.

Ten or more counts support this clonotype. The V call is TRBV12-3 or TRBV12-4, the J call TRBJ1-5; no definite D call. The CDR3 consists of 14 residues. Trimming left V 1 base short and J 2 bases short, with 6 bases between. The CDR3 sequence: CASSLGTGNQPQHF. The CDR3, as DNA: TGTGCCAGCAGTTTAGGCACAGGCAATCAGCCCCAGCATTTT.

In DNA form, the CDR3 reads TGTGCCAGCAGTCCCGGGACTAGCGGGTCTTATGAGCAGTTCTTC. It specifies CASSPGTSGSYEQFF. V is TRBV7-9 and J is TRBJ2-1, with 12 bases that match TRBD2. V lost 6 bases, J lost 8 bases, and 8 bases stayed unmatched. CDR3 length equals 15 residues. Looked up from germline, CDR1 is SEHNR and CDR2 is FQNEAQ (reference sequence). The full variable domain, in which reference TRBV7-9 and TRBJ2-1 provide the parts outside the CDR3, is DTGVSQNPRHKITKRGQNVTFRCDPISEHNRLYWYRQTLGQGPEFLTYFQNEAQLEKSRLLSDRFSAERPKGSFSTLEIQRTEQGDSAMYLCASSPGTSGSYEQFFGPGTRLTVL.

This clonotype was found a few times. The rearrangement uses TRBV20-1 and TRBJ2-1; 7 positions match TRBD2. V shed 6 bases, J shed 5 bases, and the junction held 10 bases outside the gene matches. Germline V CDR1 and CDR2: DFQATT, SNEGSKA (reference sequence). The CDR3 runs to 14 residues. The CDR3, as DNA: TGCAGTGCCCCCCGAGCGGGACTCAACAATGAGCAGTTCTTC. It translates to CSAPRAGLNNEQFF.

This clonotype was observed many times. The chain links TRBV5-1 to TRBJ1-2, with 8 nucleotides matching TRBD1. Germline assignment: CDR1 SGHRS and CDR2 YFSETQ. This CDR3 comprises 12 residues. Trimming removed 4 bases from V and 8 bases from J; junction bases left unmatched: 4. The CDR3: CASSQDRDGYTF. The CDR3 region has the DNA TGCGCCAGCAGCCAGGACAGGGACGGCTACACCTTC.

This clonotype occurred a few times. The rearrangement uses TRBV6-1 and TRBJ2-7, with 7 bases lining up with TRBD2. The CDR3 is 16 residues long. CDR1 and CDR2 from the germline V gene are MNHNS and SASEGT. Unmatched junction bases numbered 18, after V lost 7 bases and J lost 6 bases. The CDR3 nucleotides read TGTGCCAGCACCTTCTCAGGCGGGAGTCTTGGAGCCGAGCAGTACTTC. As protein: CASTFSGGSLGAEQYF.

This clonotype was counted between two and nine times. The chain couples TRBV7-8 to TRBJ2-5; TRBD2 might be the D (5 bases). The CDR3 consists of 14 residues. Germline V gives CDR1 SGHVS, CDR2 FQNEAQ. V shed 0 bases and J shed 5 bases, with 10 bases lying between them. The CDR3 bases are TGTGCCAGCAGCTTAGCGGGAGCGAGGGAGACCCAGTACTTC. Encoded protein: CASSLAGARETQYF.

This clonotype appeared many times. The rearrangement links TRBV20-1 to TRBJ1-5, with 11 bases fitting TRBD1. Losses at the gene ends were 5 bases for V and 7 bases for J; bases not matched to a gene: 10. Germline V CDR1 and CDR2: DFQATT, SNEGSKA (reference sequence). The CDR3 has 15 residues. The CDR3 DNA reads TGCAGTGCTCGGAGGACAGGGGGCGTAGGACAGCCCCAGCATTTT. Translating it yields CSARRTGGVGQPQHF.

The chain uses TRBV4-1 and TRBJ2-1; 13 bases are shared with TRBD2. Germline CDR1 MGHRA, CDR2 YSYEKL. The CDR3 contains 16 residues. V lost 4 bases to trimming and J lost 6 bases; unmatched junction nucleotides: 6. CDR3 in amino acids: CASSRGLAGVGNEQFF. The DNA of the CDR3 is TGCGCCAGCAGCCGCGGACTAGCGGGAGTGGGCAATGAGCAGTTCTTC.

The chain recombines TRBV6-2 or TRBV6-3 with TRBJ2-3, with D perhaps given as TRBD1 or TRBD2 (5 bases each). The CDR3 runs 15 residues. CDR1 is MNHEY and CDR2 is SVGEGT in the germline V gene. With 0 bases removed from V and 4 bases from J, the gap between germline ends came to 11 bases. The CDR3 coding sequence is TGTGCCAGCAGTTACTCGGGACGGCCCGCAGATACGCAGTATTTT. This codes for CASSYSGRPADTQYF.

This clonotype was seen more than once but under ten times. The V call is TRBV12-3 or TRBV12-4, the J call TRBJ1-4; no reliable D call. The CDR3 sequence is 11 residues long. V was cut by 4 bases and J by 8 bases, with 5 bases left in between. The DNA for the CDR3 is TGTGCCAGCAGTTCAGAAGAAAAACTGTTTTTT. Encoded protein: CASSSEEKLFF.

This clonotype turned up a few times. V gene TRBV20-1 combines with J gene TRBJ2-1; 9 nucleotides agree with TRBD2. The J segment lost 3 bases and the V segment lost 8 bases, leaving 8 bases of the junction unmatched. CDR1 DFQATT and CDR2 SNEGSKA come from the germline V gene (reference sequence). This CDR3 spans 14 amino acids. CDR3 region: CSPLAGPGYNEQFF. CDR3 nucleotide sequence: TGCAGTCCTCTAGCGGGGCCGGGCTACAATGAGCAGTTCTTC.

The chain is built from TRBV20-1 and TRBJ2-1; D remains unclear. The CDR3 has 12 amino acids. Germline values: CDR1 DFQATT, CDR2 SNEGSKA (reference sequence). Between the trimmed V and J ends, which lost 3 bases and 6 bases, there was a span of 9 bases. The CDR3 DNA is TGCAGTGCTAGTTACGGAATCAATGAGCAGTTCTTC. Its translation is CSASYGINEQFF.